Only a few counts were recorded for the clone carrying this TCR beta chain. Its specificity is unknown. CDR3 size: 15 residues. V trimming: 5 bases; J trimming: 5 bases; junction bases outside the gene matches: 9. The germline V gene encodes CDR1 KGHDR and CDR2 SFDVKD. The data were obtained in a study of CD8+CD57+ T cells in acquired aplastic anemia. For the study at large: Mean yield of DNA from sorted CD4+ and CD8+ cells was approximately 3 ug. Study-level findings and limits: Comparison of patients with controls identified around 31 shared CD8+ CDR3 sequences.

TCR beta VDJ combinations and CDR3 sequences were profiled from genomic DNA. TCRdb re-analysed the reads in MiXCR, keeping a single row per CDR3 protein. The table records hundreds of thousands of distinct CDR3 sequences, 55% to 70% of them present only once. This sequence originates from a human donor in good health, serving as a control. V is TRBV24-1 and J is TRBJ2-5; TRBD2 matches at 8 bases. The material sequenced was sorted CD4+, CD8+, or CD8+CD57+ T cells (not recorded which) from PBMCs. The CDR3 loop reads CATSVGGRQGETQYF. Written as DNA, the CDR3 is TGTGCCACCAGTGTTGGCGGGAGGCAAGGGGAGACCCAGTACTTC.